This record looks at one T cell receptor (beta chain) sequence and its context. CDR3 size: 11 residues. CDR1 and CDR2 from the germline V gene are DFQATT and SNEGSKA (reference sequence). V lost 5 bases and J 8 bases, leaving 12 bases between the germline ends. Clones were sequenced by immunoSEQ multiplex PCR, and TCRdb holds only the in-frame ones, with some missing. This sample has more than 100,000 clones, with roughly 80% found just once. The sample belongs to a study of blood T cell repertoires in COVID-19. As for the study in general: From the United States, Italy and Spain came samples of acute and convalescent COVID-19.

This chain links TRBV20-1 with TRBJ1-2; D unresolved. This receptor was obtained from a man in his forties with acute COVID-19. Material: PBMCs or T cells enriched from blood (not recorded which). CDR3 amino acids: CSAGTEWGYTF. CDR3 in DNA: TGCAGTGCTGGTACAGAATGGGGCTACACCTTC.